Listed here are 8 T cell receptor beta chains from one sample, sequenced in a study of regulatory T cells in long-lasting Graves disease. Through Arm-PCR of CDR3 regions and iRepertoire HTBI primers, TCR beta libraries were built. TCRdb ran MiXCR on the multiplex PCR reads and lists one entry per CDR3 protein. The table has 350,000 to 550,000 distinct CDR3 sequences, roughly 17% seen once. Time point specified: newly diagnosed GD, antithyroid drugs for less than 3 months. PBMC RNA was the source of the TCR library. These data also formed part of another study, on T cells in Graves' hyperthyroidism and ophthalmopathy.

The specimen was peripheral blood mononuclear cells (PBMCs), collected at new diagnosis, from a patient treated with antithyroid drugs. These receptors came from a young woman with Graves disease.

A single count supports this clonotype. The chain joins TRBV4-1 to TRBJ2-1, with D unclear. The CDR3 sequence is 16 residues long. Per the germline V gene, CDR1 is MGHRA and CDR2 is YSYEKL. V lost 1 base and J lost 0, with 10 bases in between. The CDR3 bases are TGCGCCAGCAGCCAAGTAAACCTGGTCTCCTACAATGAGCAGTTCTTC. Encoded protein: CASSQVNLVSYNEQFF.

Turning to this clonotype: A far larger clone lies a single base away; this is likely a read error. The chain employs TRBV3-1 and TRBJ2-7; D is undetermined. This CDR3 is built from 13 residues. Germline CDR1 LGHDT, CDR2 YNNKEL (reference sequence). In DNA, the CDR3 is TGTGCCTGCAGTCCGCCGATTGTGACTCTGCGGTACTTC. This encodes CACSPPIVTLRYF.

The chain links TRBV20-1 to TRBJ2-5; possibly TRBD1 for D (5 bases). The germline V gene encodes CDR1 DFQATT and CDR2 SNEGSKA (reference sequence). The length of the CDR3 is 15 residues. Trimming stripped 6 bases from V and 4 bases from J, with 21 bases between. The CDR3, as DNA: TGCAGTGCCCCGCCACAACCAGGGTTCACAGAGACCCAGTACTTC. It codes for CSAPPQPGFTETQYF.

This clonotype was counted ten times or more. CDR3 sequence (DNA): TGTGCCAGCAGTTACGTAGGCCCCGCGAACACTGAAGCTTTCTTT. Residues: CASSYVGPANTEAFF. This chain joins TRBV6-5 and TRBJ1-1, with D unclear. This CDR3 region has 15 residues. The germline gives CDR1 MNHEY, CDR2 SVGAGI. The V end lost 2 bases, the J end lost 1 base, and 11 bases lay between the germline ends.

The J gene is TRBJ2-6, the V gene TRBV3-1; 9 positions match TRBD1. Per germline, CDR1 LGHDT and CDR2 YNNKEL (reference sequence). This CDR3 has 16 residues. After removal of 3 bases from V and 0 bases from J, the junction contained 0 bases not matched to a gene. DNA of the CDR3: TGTGCCAGCAGCCAGGGACAGGGCTCTGGGGCCAACGTCCTGACTTTC. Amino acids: CASSQGQGSGANVLTF.

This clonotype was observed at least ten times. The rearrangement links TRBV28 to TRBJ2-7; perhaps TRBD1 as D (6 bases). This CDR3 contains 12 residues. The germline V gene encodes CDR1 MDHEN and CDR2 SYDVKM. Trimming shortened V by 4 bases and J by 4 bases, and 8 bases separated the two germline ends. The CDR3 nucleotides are TGTGCCAGCAGTTCGGACAGATACGAGCAGTACTTC. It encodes CASSSDRYEQYF.

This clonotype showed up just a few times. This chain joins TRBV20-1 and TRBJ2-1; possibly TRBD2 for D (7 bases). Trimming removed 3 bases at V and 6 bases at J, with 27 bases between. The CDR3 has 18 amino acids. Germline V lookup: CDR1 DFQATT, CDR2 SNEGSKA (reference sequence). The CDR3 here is CSASSGGGKFGGFNEQFF. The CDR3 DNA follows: TGCAGTGCTAGTTCGGGGGGCGGGAAGTTCGGAGGTTTCAATGAGCAGTTCTTC.

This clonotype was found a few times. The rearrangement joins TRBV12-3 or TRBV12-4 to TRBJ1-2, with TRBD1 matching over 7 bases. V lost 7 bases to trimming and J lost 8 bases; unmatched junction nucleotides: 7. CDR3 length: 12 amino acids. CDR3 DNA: TGTGCCAGCACCGCAGGGGGTATGGGCTACACCTTC. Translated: CASTAGGMGYTF.